The clone carrying this TCR beta chain has only a few counts. Its cognate antigen is unknown. TCRdb reprocessed the reads via MiXCR and lists one record per CDR3 protein. This table has about 570,000 distinct CDR3 sequences, around two fifths appearing once. The sample comes from a study of T cell repertoires in cytomegalovirus infection. Study-level background: CMV epitopes used comprised recently identified HLA-C-restricted ones and well-studied HLA-B-restricted ones. In public TCR beta signatures, there were indications of both CMV infection and matching HLA type. Study-level results: In two of eight donors, the top clonotype was HLA-C-restricted CMV-specific. Using cumulative public TCR beta family frequency, the authors identified those who carried CMV together with the relevant HLA.

The sequencing here drew on cultured PBMCs, taken from culture after CMV antigen stimulation. This TCR was recovered from a human donor in good health (CMV status not recorded). Some clones in this sample may be carry-over from other donors' samples.

This CDR3 reads CASSLGSGAGEETQYF. The DNA of the CDR3 is TGTGCCAGCAGCTTGGGGAGCGGGGCGGGAGAAGAGACCCAGTACTTC. The chain uses TRBV7-2 and TRBJ2-5; 7 nucleotides match TRBD2. This CDR3 has 16 residues. The trim removed 3 bases at V and 3 bases at J, leaving 10 bases unmatched. Germline CDR1 reads SGHTA; CDR2 reads FQGNSA.